What follows are 21 T cell receptor beta chains derived from one specimen sequenced in a study of blood T cell repertoires in COVID-19. The assay was immunoSEQ multiplex PCR, and TCRdb's table has in-frame clones only and misses some. The repertoire consists of about 220,000 clones, with 84% occurring once and the leading ten covering 2% to 2.5%. What was sequenced was peripheral blood. The source of these receptors is a woman aged 55 to 70 with acute or convalescent COVID-19.

This chain uses TRBV7-6 with TRBJ1-5; 7 bases fit TRBD1. The CDR3 loop spans 16 amino acids. Germline values: CDR1 SGHVS, CDR2 FNYEAQ. Losses at the gene ends were 4 bases for V and 0 bases for J; bases not matched to a gene: 6. The CDR3 nucleotides are TGTGCCAGCAGCTCCGGGACAGTGTATAGCAATCAGCCCCAGCATTTT. Translation gives CASSSGTVYSNQPQHF. Based on the CDR3 plus reference TRBV7-6 and TRBJ1-5, the full variable domain is GAGVSQSPRYKVTKRGQDVALRCDPISGHVSLYWYRQALGQGPEFLTYFNYEAQQDKSGLPNDRFSAERPEGSISTLTIQRTEQRDSAMYRCASSSGTVYSNQPQHFGDGTRLSIL.

The table lists this clone with a count of one. The chain has TRBV4-2 and TRBJ2-4; 10 positions match TRBD2. Trimming cost V 0 bases and J 0 bases; bases outside gene matches: 8. The CDR3 extends over 19 amino acids. The V gene's germline CDR1 is LGHNA and CDR2 YNFKEQ. The CDR3 region has the DNA TGTGCCAGCAGCCAAGATCTGATAGCGGGGGGACTAGCCAAAAACATTCAGTACTTC. This gives the protein CASSQDLIAGGLAKNIQYF.

The rearrangement joins TRBV15 to TRBJ1-4; unclear D gene. V gave up 0 bases and J gave up 0 bases, with 5 bases separating them. This CDR3 comprises 15 residues. Germline lookup yields CDR1 LNHNV and CDR2 YYDKDF (reference sequence). The CDR3 DNA follows: TGTGCCACCAGCAGAGATCAGACAACTAATGAAAAACTGTTTTTT. The encoded protein is CATSRDQTTNEKLFF.

The chain carries TRBV27 and TRBJ2-2; no definite D call. The CDR3 spans 14 residues. The V and J ends lost 6 bases and 2 bases respectively, with 10 bases between them. Per the germline V gene, CDR1 is MNHEY and CDR2 is SMNVEV (reference sequence). The chain's CDR3 is CASRTLANTGELFF. The CDR3 DNA follows: TGTGCCAGCAGGACTTTAGCTAACACCGGGGAGCTGTTTTTT.

The CDR3 loop is CASSIWDRGTYEQYF. DNA for the CDR3: TGTGCCAGCAGCATTTGGGACAGGGGCACCTACGAGCAGTACTTC. The chain is built from TRBV3-1 (or the pseudogene TRBV3-2) and TRBJ2-7, with TRBD1 matching over 10 bases. CDR3 length: 15 amino acids. Germline CDR1 is LGHDT and CDR2 is YNNKEL (reference sequence). Trimming took 5 bases from V and 2 from J; bases not matched to a gene: 6.

The V gene is TRBV5-6, the J gene TRBJ2-7, with a possible D match to TRBD1 (6 bases). Per germline, CDR1 SGHDT and CDR2 YYEEEE. CDR3 size: 16 residues. Trimming pared 3 bases from V and 2 bases from J, leaving 18 bases between. The CDR3 loop is CASSSSTRGGPYEQYF. In DNA, the CDR3 is TGTGCCAGCAGCTCAAGTACCAGAGGGGGTCCCTACGAGCAGTACTTC.

The gene calls are TRBV5-5 and TRBJ1-1; maybe TRBD1 (6 bases). This CDR3 has 13 residues. Germline-derived CDR1 and CDR2 are SGHKS and YYEKEE (reference sequence). V was clipped by 2 bases and J by 5 bases, with 10 bases between them. CDR3 residues: CASSLGTLTEAFF. CDR3 DNA: TGTGCCAGCAGCTTAGGGACACTTACTGAAGCTTTCTTT.

Only a few counts were recorded for this clone. The J gene is TRBJ2-3, the V gene TRBV19; the D is unclear. CDR1 and CDR2 from the germline V gene are LNHDA and SQIVND (reference sequence). V was cut by 3 bases and J by 1 base, with 8 bases left in between. The CDR3 has 14 residues. The CDR3 here is CASSIVSGTDTQYF. CDR3 coding DNA: TGTGCCAGTAGTATTGTATCCGGCACAGATACGCAGTATTTT.

The V gene is TRBV3-1 (or the pseudogene TRBV3-2), the J gene TRBJ1-1, with D tentatively TRBD1 (6 bases). Between the trimmed V and J ends, which lost 4 bases and 0 bases, there was a span of 12 bases. This CDR3 is 15 amino acids long. Per the germline V gene, CDR1 is LGHDT and CDR2 is YNNKEL (reference sequence). The CDR3 protein is CASSRTSGVNTEAFF. The CDR3 DNA is TGTGCCAGCAGCCGAACGTCAGGGGTGAACACTGAAGCTTTCTTT.

V is TRBV6-6 and J is TRBJ1-2; D gene uncertain. Trimming removed 2 bases from V and 5 bases from J, with 12 bases in between. Germline CDR1 and CDR2: MNHNY and SVGAGI (reference sequence). There are 14 residues in the CDR3. CDR3 sequence: CASSYEEARYGYTF. CDR3 bases: TGTGCCAGCAGTTACGAGGAGGCGAGGTATGGCTACACCTTC.

The chain links TRBV18 to TRBJ1-1; 9 bases match TRBD1. V shed 2 bases and J 13 bases; nucleotides not matched to a gene: 2. CDR1 and CDR2 (germline): KGHSH, LQKENI. The CDR3 is made up of 11 amino acids. The CDR3 DNA reads as TGTGCCAGCTCACCAGGGACAGGGAATTTCTTT. Translating it yields CASSPGTGNFF.

The CDR3 region has the DNA TGTGCCGGCCGCGGGGGACAGGGTCGGTACGAGCAGTACTTC. Residues: CAGRGGQGRYEQYF. The rearrangement joins TRBV9 to TRBJ2-7, with 9 bases fitting TRBD1. The germline V gene has CDR1 SGDLS and CDR2 YYNGEE. V was clipped by 10 bases and J by 4 bases; unmatched bases: 12. CDR3 length equals 14 residues.

The chain employs TRBV4-1 and TRBJ1-2, with unresolved D. Germline loops: CDR1 MGHRA, CDR2 YSYEKL. V lost 1 base to trimming and J lost 3 bases, with 6 bases between them. The CDR3 extends over 13 amino acids. The CDR3 loop reads CASSQATDYGYTF. The CDR3 DNA reads TGCGCCAGCAGCCAAGCGACTGACTATGGCTACACCTTC.

The V gene is TRBV5-1, the J gene TRBJ2-3, with 9 positions matching TRBD2. Trimming took 2 bases from V and 5 from J; bases not matched to a gene: 9. CDR1 SGHRS and CDR2 YFSETQ come from the germline V gene. The CDR3 extends over 16 amino acids. The chain's CDR3 is CASSFGGTSPGDTQYF. For the CDR3, the DNA is TGCGCCAGCAGCTTTGGAGGGACTAGCCCTGGAGATACGCAGTATTTT.

There are many counts of this clone. V usage is TRBV18 and J usage is TRBJ1-2; 8 bases are shared with TRBD1. Per germline, CDR1 KGHSH and CDR2 LQKENI. The length of the CDR3 is 12 residues. V gave up 4 bases and J gave up 7 bases; unmatched junction bases: 2. CDR3 residues: CASSLGQGGYTF. Written as DNA, the CDR3 is TGTGCCAGCTCACTTGGACAGGGTGGCTACACCTTC.

The chain is built from TRBV5-4 and TRBJ2-7; 8 positions match TRBD2. The CDR3 is made up of 14 amino acids. Germline V CDR1 and CDR2: SGHNT, YYREEE (reference sequence). Trimming removed 4 bases from V and 1 base from J; junction bases left unmatched: 4. Here the CDR3 reads CASSPSGGSYEQYF. CDR3 coding DNA: TGTGCCAGCAGCCCGAGCGGGGGATCCTACGAGCAGTACTTC.

The chain joins TRBV4-1 to TRBJ1-5; no clear D gene. V lost 4 bases and J lost 5, with 12 bases in between. The V gene's germline CDR1 is MGHRA and CDR2 YSYEKL. The CDR3 runs 14 residues. CDR3 in amino acids: CASSPDVLYQPQHF. The CDR3 bases are TGCGCCAGCAGCCCTGATGTACTTTATCAGCCCCAGCATTTT.

The CDR3 is CASSPGYDGEAFF. The DNA for the CDR3 is TGTGCCAGCAGCCCAGGGTACGACGGCGAAGCTTTCTTT. The chain links TRBV3-1 (or the pseudogene TRBV3-2) to TRBJ1-1, with D possibly matching TRBD1 (5 bases). The CDR3 has 13 residues. Germline V gene lookup returns CDR1 LGHDT and CDR2 YNNKEL (reference sequence). V was cut by 4 bases and J by 8 bases, with 14 bases left in between.

The chain has TRBV30 and TRBJ1-2; no clear D gene. Trimming took 6 bases from V and 0 from J, leaving 8 bases between them. This CDR3 has 12 residues. Germline values: CDR1 GTSNPN, CDR2 SVGIG (reference sequence). The CDR3 here is CACRQANYGYTF. Written as DNA, the CDR3 is TGTGCCTGCAGACAAGCTAACTATGGCTACACCTTC.

This sequence joins TRBV3-1 (or the pseudogene TRBV3-2) and TRBJ2-6, with 8 bases lining up with TRBD1. CDR1 is LGHDT, CDR2 YNNKEL, per germline (reference sequence). The CDR3 length is 17 residues. V lost 0 bases to trimming and J lost 4 bases; unmatched junction nucleotides: 5. For the CDR3, the DNA is TGTGCCAGCAGCCAAGATTCAGGGGGCGCCGGGGCCAACGTCCTGACTTTC. Amino acid sequence: CASSQDSGGAGANVLTF.

This clone showed up just a few times. J is TRBJ2-5 and V is TRBV6-1; D is uncertain. The CDR3 totals 16 residues. The V end was cut by 0 bases, the J end by 7 bases, with 18 bases between. Germline assignment: CDR1 MNHNS and CDR2 SASEGT. The CDR3 reads CASSEARHSRFLTQYF. The CDR3 DNA reads TGTGCCAGCAGTGAAGCCAGGCATTCCCGCTTTTTGACCCAGTACTTC.